This paragraph reports one T cell receptor (beta chain). This CDR3 has 13 residues. CDR1 is SGHRS and CDR2 is YFSETQ in the germline V gene. V gave up 0 bases and J gave up 12 bases, with 16 bases separating them. Sequencing used immunoSEQ multiplex PCR; TCRdb keeps in-frame clones, though not all of them. The sample contains more than 550,000 clones, around 87% of which appear only once. The sample is drawn from a study of shared T cell receptors in the human thymus. This sample was also put to use in a study of human thymus T cells. In that study: Donors were healthy Finnish infants having corrective surgery for congenital heart defects. Resections were taken during corrective heart surgery, and the thymus tissue came from these. The related literature has documented a marked overlap of thymic repertoires among unrelated individuals.

This TCR came from a boy less than two years old with a congenital heart defect. Sequencing was performed on thymocytes. V and J are TRBV5-1 and TRBJ2-7, with a tentative D call TRBD1 (6 bases). CDR3 amino acids: CASSLEDSKLVYF. The CDR3, as DNA: TGCGCCAGCAGCTTGGAGGACAGTAAGCTGGTGTACTTC.